The clone carrying this T cell receptor beta chain was counted many times. Antigen: not known. The sample belongs to a study of HIV-infected patients and healthy controls. All unsorted peripheral T cells were captured because whole blood was used without fractionation. RNA came from 2 to 2.5 ml of peripheral blood. Study-level results: HIV+ repertoires were severely depleted of MAIT alpha-chain CDR3s, unlike healthy controls.

cDNA was made from about 510 ng RNA using alpha and beta constant primers. Each of the alpha and beta chains got its own library through chain-specific third strand synthesis with indices. Each cDNA molecule was barcoded, and a single primer pair amplified each chain. TCRdb re-called the 5' RACE reads with MiXCR, one entry per CDR3 protein. The sample holds 18,000 or so distinct CDR3 sequences, 10% seen once. Losses at the gene ends were 2 bases for V and 5 bases for J; bases not matched to a gene: 7. Germline V gives CDR1 MNHEY, CDR2 SVGEGT. The length of the CDR3 is 16 residues. This receptor was taken from an adult in good health. V is TRBV6-2 or TRBV6-3 and J is TRBJ2-3, with 10 nucleotides matching TRBD2. Sequencing was done on a sample of blood. CDR3 in DNA: TGTGCCAGCAGTTACGGGGTAGCGGGAGGAGTAGATACGCAGTATTTT. It codes for CASSYGVAGGVDTQYF.